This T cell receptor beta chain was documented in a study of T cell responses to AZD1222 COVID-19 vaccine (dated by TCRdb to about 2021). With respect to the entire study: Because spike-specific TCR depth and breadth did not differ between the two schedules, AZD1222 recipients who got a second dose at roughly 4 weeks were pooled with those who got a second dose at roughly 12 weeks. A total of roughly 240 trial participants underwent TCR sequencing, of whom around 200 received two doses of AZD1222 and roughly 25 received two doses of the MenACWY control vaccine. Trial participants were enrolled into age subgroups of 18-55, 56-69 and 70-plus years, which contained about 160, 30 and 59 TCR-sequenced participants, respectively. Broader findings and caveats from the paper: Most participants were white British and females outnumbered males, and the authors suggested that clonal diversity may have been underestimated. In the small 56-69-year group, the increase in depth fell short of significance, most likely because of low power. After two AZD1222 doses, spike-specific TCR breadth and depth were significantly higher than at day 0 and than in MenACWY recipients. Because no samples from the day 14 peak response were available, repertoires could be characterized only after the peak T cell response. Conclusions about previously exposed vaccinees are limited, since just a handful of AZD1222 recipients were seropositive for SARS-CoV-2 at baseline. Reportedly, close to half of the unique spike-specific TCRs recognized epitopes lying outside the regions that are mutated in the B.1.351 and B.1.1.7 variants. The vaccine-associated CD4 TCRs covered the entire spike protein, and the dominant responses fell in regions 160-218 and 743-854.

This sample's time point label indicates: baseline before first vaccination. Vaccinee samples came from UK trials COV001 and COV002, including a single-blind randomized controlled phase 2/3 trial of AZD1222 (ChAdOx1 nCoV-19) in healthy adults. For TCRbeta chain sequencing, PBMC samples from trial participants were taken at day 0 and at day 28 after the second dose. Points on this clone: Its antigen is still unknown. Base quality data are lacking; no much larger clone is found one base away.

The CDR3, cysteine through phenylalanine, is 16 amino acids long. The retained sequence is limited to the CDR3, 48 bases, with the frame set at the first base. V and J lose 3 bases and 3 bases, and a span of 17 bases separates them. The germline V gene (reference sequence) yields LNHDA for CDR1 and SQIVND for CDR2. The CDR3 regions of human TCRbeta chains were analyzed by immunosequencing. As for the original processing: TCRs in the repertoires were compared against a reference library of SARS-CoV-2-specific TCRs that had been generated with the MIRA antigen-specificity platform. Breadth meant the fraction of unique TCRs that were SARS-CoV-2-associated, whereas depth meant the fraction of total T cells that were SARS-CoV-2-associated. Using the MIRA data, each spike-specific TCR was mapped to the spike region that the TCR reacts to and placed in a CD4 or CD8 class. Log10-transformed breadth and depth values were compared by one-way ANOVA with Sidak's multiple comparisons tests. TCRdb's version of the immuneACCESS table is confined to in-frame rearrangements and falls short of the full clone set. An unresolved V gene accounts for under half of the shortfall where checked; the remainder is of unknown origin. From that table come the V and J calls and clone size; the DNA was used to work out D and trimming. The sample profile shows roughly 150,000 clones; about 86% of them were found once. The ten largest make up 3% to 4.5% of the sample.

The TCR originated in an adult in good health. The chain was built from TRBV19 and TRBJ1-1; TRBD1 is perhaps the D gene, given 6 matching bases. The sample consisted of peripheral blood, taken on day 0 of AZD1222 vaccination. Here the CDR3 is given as CASSILARGFDTEAFF. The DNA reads TGTGCCAGTAGTATCCTCGCCAGGGGTTTTGACACTGAAGCTTTCTTT.